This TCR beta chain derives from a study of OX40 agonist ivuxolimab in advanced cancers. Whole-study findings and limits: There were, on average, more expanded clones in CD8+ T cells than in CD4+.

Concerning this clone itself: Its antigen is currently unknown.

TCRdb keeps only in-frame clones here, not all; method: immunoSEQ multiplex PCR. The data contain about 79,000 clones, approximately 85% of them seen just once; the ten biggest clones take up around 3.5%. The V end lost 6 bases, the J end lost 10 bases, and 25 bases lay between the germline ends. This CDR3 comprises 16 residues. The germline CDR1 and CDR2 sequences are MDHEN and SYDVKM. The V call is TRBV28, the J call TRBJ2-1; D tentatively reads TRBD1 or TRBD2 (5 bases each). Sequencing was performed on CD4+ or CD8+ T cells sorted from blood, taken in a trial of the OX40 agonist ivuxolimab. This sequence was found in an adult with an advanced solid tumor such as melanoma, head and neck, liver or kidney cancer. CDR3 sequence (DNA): TGTGCCAGCAGACAGTTCCGGGACCAGGTCTTAAGGGAGCAGTTCTTC. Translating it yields CASRQFRDQVLREQFF.